This entry features one T cell receptor beta chain sequence. Profiled with immunoSEQ multiplex PCR; TCRdb holds only in-frame clones, not every one. The sample consists of about 53,000 clones, roughly 90% of them appearing once. The CDR3 is 16 amino acids. Trimming at V came to 3 bases and at J to 2 bases, leaving 5 bases not matched to a gene. The germline V gene has CDR1 KGHDR and CDR2 SFDVKD. This sample stems from a study of blood T cell repertoires in COVID-19. The source is a man older than 75 with acute or convalescent COVID-19. Sequencing used peripheral blood. The V and J genes are TRBV24-1 and TRBJ1-5; TRBD1 agrees at 8 bases. The CDR3 DNA follows: TGTGCCACCAGTGATCGGGACAGGAGGGGCAATCAGCCCCAGCATTTT. It is translated as CATSDRDRRGNQPQHF.